The 23 T cell receptor beta chains given below trace back to one sample, sequenced in a study of T cells in localized non-small cell lung cancer. The assay was immunoSEQ multiplex PCR, and TCRdb's table has in-frame clones only and misses some. The table lists roughly 71,000 clones, roughly nine tenths of them singletons. Sequencing used peripheral blood, obtained before any cancer treatment. The receptors shown here come from a male donor at least 60 years old with stage III squamous cell lung carcinoma.

As concerns this clone: The same CDR3 arises from other DNA sequences in this sample as well. The chain couples TRBV5-1 to TRBJ1-3, with D maybe TRBD1 (6 bases). Germline assignment: CDR1 SGHRS and CDR2 YFSETQ. Trimming took off 0 bases at V and 1 base at J, with 8 bases between the two ends. This CDR3 is 15 amino acids long. As DNA, the CDR3 is TGCGCCAGCAGCTTGGAAGGGACATCTGGAAACACCATATATTTT. Amino acids: CASSLEGTSGNTIYF.

V and J are TRBV5-6 and TRBJ2-5; D is undetermined. CDR1 is SGHDT and CDR2 is YYEEEE in the germline V gene. The CDR3 totals 16 residues. V was clipped by 1 base and J by 0 bases, with 13 bases between them. CDR3 nucleotide sequence: TGTGCCAGCAGCTTGCTGAACAACCGCTACCAAGAGACCCAGTACTTC. As protein: CASSLLNNRYQETQYF.

J is TRBJ1-2 and V is TRBV5-1; maybe TRBD1 (6 bases). Trimming removed 0 bases from V and 7 bases from J, with 10 bases in between. CDR1 and CDR2 from the germline V gene are SGHRS and YFSETQ. The CDR3 has 13 amino acids. The CDR3 DNA reads as TGCGCCAGCAGCTTGGGGTCGGGGGCTGGCTACACCTTC. Amino acids: CASSLGSGAGYTF.

CDR3 sequence reads: CASSMDGAKNIQYF. CDR3 nucleotides: TGTGCCAGTAGTATGGATGGAGCCAAAAACATTCAGTACTTC. J is TRBJ2-4 and V is TRBV19; D unclear. The CDR3 runs to 14 residues. Trimming took off 3 bases at V and 0 bases at J, with 6 bases between the two ends. Germline V gives CDR1 LNHDA, CDR2 SQIVND (reference sequence).

The chain recombines TRBV9 with TRBJ1-2, with D possibly being TRBD1 (6 bases). CDR1 SGDLS and CDR2 YYNGEE come from the germline V gene. The CDR3 is 12 amino acids. Trimming took 2 bases from V and 4 from J, leaving 6 bases between them. CDR3 in amino acids: CASSVDSYGYTF. CDR3 DNA sequence: TGTGCCAGCAGCGTGGACAGCTATGGCTACACCTTC.

V and J are TRBV5-4 and TRBJ2-6, with no clear D. CDR3 length: 17 residues. Trimming stripped 1 base from V and 0 bases from J, with 11 bases between. From germline, CDR1 is SGHNT and CDR2 YYREEE (reference sequence). CDR3 residues: CASSLSFGGSGANVLTF. Here the CDR3 DNA reads TGTGCCAGCAGCTTGTCATTCGGCGGCTCTGGGGCCAACGTCCTGACTTTC.

The chain couples TRBV15 to TRBJ2-5, with D possibly TRBD2 on 5 matching bases. Germline V gene lookup returns CDR1 LNHNV and CDR2 YYDKDF (reference sequence). The CDR3 loop spans 17 amino acids. V dropped 1 base and J dropped 1 base, with 16 bases sitting between them. CDR3 residues: CATSRVRRGTVQETQYF. The CDR3 nucleotides read TGTGCCACCAGCAGAGTTCGACGGGGAACAGTCCAAGAGACCCAGTACTTC. The full variable domain, its missing parts supplied by reference TRBV15 and TRBJ2-5, is DAMVIQNPRYQVTQFGKPVTLSCSQTLNHNVMYWYQQKSSQAPKLLFHYYDKDFNNEADTPDNFQSRRPNTSFCFLDIRSPGLGDTAMYLCATSRVRRGTVQETQYFGPGTRLLVL.

In its sample, this clone was seen once. This chain links TRBV25-1 with TRBJ2-2, with a tentative D call TRBD1 (5 bases). The CDR3 contains 16 residues. Germline loops: CDR1 MGHDK, CDR2 SYGVNS. The germline V and J ends were trimmed by 4 bases and 6 bases, with 18 bases remaining between them. CDR3: CASSGDTPWGPGELFF. The CDR3 DNA reads as TGTGCCAGCAGTGGTGACACTCCGTGGGGCCCCGGGGAGCTGTTTTTT.

This clone was counted only a few times. The chain combines TRBV28 with TRBJ1-5, with D possibly TRBD1 on 5 matching bases. Per the germline V gene, CDR1 is MDHEN and CDR2 is SYDVKM. There are 14 residues in the CDR3. Trimming pared 7 bases from V and 7 bases from J, leaving 17 bases between. CDR3 sequence reads: CASNPEGRDQPQHF. CDR3 nucleotides: TGTGCCAGCAACCCCGAGGGGAGGGACCAGCCCCAGCATTTT.

The V and J genes are TRBV5-4 and TRBJ1-1; 9 bases agree with TRBD1. Trimming at V came to 4 bases and at J to 5 bases, leaving 6 bases not matched to a gene. The CDR3 length is 14 residues. Per the germline V gene, CDR1 is SGHNT and CDR2 is YYREEE (reference sequence). The CDR3 region is CASSMGQGRTEAFF. The DNA for the CDR3 is TGTGCCAGCAGCATGGGACAGGGAAGAACTGAAGCTTTCTTT.

This chain joins TRBV19 and TRBJ2-5, with 11 positions matching TRBD1. V was pared by 6 bases and J by 9 bases, with 6 bases of the junction left unmatched. This CDR3 region has 13 residues. Germline loops: CDR1 LNHDA, CDR2 SQIVND (reference sequence). The CDR3 nucleotides read TGTGCCAGTAGCGGACAGGGGGCAGGGCCCCAGTACTTC. This sequence encodes CASSGQGAGPQYF.

The gene calls are TRBV5-4 and TRBJ2-2; D gene ambiguous. CDR3 size: 15 residues. V was trimmed by 1 base and J by 4 bases, leaving 11 bases between them. In germline, CDR1 is SGHNT, CDR2 YYREEE (reference sequence). The CDR3 DNA is TGTGCCAGCAGCTTGTACCCGCCGAGCACCGGGGAGCTGTTTTTT. Its protein is CASSLYPPSTGELFF.

The rearrangement uses TRBV5-1 and TRBJ2-3; the D is unclear. Germline CDR1 is SGHRS and CDR2 is YFSETQ. Trimming took off 0 bases at V and 2 bases at J, with 19 bases between the two ends. The CDR3 totals 18 residues. The CDR3 sequence is CASSLGWGSMGNTDTQYF. CDR3 DNA sequence: TGCGCCAGCAGCTTGGGGTGGGGATCTATGGGGAACACAGATACGCAGTATTTT.

This clone was counted only a few times. V and J are TRBV2 and TRBJ1-1, with D possibly TRBD1 on 5 matching bases. Per the germline V gene, CDR1 is SNHLY and CDR2 is FYNNEI. The CDR3 runs to 12 residues. V was shortened by 7 bases and J by 5 bases, with 11 bases between the two germline ends. This chain's CDR3 is CASKEGHTEAFF. CDR3 nucleotide sequence: TGTGCCAGCAAGGAGGGGCATACTGAAGCTTTCTTT.

The CDR3 bases are TGTGCCACCACGACCCCGTACCAAGAGACCCAGTACTTC. This gives the protein CATTTPYQETQYF. The chain carries TRBV25-1 and TRBJ2-5; D ambiguous. The CDR3 has 13 residues. CDR1 MGHDK and CDR2 SYGVNS come from the germline V gene. The V end was cut by 10 bases, the J end by 0 bases, with 12 bases between.

V usage is TRBV7-3 and J usage is TRBJ1-1; D is undetermined. CDR1 SGHTA and CDR2 FQGTGA come from the germline V gene. V was trimmed by 2 bases and J by 3 bases, leaving 13 bases between them. This CDR3 is 15 amino acids long. The CDR3 nucleotides read TGTGCCAGCAGCTTATTGGCTTTCTCAGACACTGAAGCTTTCTTT. Its translation: CASSLLAFSDTEAFF.

The sample holds one count of this clone. This chain joins TRBV5-6 and TRBJ1-1; 8 bases are a match to TRBD1. Germline CDR1 and CDR2: SGHDT and YYEEEE. CDR3 length equals 14 residues. V was pared by 4 bases and J by 5 bases, with 7 bases of the junction left unmatched. CDR3 nucleotide sequence: TGTGCCAGCAGCGAGTGGACAGGGCGTACTGAAGCTTTCTTT. This gives the protein CASSEWTGRTEAFF.

The CDR3 here is CASSLGRDSNYGYTF. CDR3 coding DNA: TGCGCCAGCAGCTTGGGTAGGGACAGTAACTATGGCTACACCTTC. The rearrangement uses TRBV5-1 and TRBJ1-2, with 7 bases matching TRBD1. Losses at the gene ends were 0 bases for V and 1 base for J; bases not matched to a gene: 3. From germline, CDR1 is SGHRS and CDR2 YFSETQ. There are 15 residues in the CDR3.

As DNA, the CDR3 is TGTGCCAGCAGACAAGCGGGGGGGCGCGCCGGGGAGCTGTTTTTT. Amino acids: CASRQAGGRAGELFF. V gene TRBV6-1 combines with J gene TRBJ2-2, with 10 bases identical to TRBD2. CDR1 is MNHNS and CDR2 is SASEGT in the germline V gene. Trimming at V came to 6 bases and at J to 6 bases, leaving 7 bases not matched to a gene. This CDR3 is 15 amino acids long.

This clone was counted once. The V call is TRBV10-1, the J call TRBJ2-1, with 13 bases that match TRBD2. Germline values: CDR1 WNHNN, CDR2 SYGVQD (reference sequence). The V gene end was trimmed by 3 bases and the J gene end by 7 bases; junction bases not matched to a gene: 6. The CDR3 runs 16 residues. In DNA form, the CDR3 reads TGCGCCAGCAGTGAAACTAGCGGGGGGGCGTGGAATGAGCAGTTCTTC. Amino acids: CASSETSGGAWNEQFF.

The V call is TRBV6-1, the J call TRBJ2-1; 7 positions agree with TRBD1. The CDR3 consists of 12 residues. Trimming at V came to 5 bases and at J to 7 bases, leaving 2 bases not matched to a gene. Germline-derived CDR1 and CDR2 are MNHNS and SASEGT. CDR3 region: CASSPQGNEQFF. The CDR3 nucleotides are TGTGCCAGCAGTCCACAGGGGAATGAGCAGTTCTTC.

This clone was detected only a few times. The V call is TRBV5-1, the J call TRBJ2-3, with 9 positions matching TRBD1. Germline CDR1 is SGHRS and CDR2 is YFSETQ. J lost 5 bases, V lost 0 bases, and 7 bases had no gene match. This CDR3 spans 16 amino acids. CDR3 protein: CASSLARTGEGDTQYF. DNA for the CDR3: TGCGCCAGCAGCTTGGCCCGGACAGGGGAGGGAGATACGCAGTATTTT. Complete variable domain (other parts from reference TRBV5-1 and TRBJ2-3): KAGVTQTPRYLIKTRGQQVTLSCSPISGHRSVSWYQQTPGQGLQFLFEYFSETQRNKGNFPGRFSGRQFSNSRSEMNVSTLELGDSALYLCASSLARTGEGDTQYFGPGTRLTVL.

V gene TRBV11-2 combines with J gene TRBJ2-3, with D perhaps matching TRBD2 (7 bases). Germline CDR1 and CDR2: SGHAT and FQNNGV. V lost 1 base and J 2 bases, leaving 10 bases between the germline ends. CDR3 size: 15 residues. DNA of the CDR3: TGTGCCAGCAGCTTAGCGGGGGGCCTCACAGATACGCAGTATTTT. It specifies CASSLAGGLTDTQYF.